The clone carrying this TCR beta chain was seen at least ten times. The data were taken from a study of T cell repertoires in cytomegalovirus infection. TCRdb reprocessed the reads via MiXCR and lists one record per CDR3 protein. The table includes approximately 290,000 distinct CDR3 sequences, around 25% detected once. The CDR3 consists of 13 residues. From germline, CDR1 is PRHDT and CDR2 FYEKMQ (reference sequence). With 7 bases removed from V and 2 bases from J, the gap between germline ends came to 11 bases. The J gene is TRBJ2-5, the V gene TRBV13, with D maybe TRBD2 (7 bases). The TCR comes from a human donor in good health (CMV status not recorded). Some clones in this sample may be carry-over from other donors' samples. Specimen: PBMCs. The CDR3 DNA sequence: TGTGCCAGCACGGAGGGGGGGCAAGAGACCCAGTACTTC. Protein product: CASTEGGQETQYF.